These 24 T cell receptor beta chains originate from one sample sequenced in a study of T-cell reconstitution after alpha-beta-depleted transplantation in children. Using unique molecular identifiers, the investigators prepared the TCRbeta library. TCRdb itself ran the PCR reads through MiXCR, one entry per CDR3 protein. The profile shows 40,000 to 60,000 distinct CDR3 sequences, about 10% of them singletons. The sample in question was PBMCs, mostly from graft donor cells, obtained 60 days after TCRalphabeta/CD19-depleted stem cell transplant. The receptors were sampled from a male patient between 2 and 15 years old who had a stem cell transplant for chronic granulomatous disease, so the T cells may come from the graft donor.

For this clonotype: A read error is possible here, since a much larger clone lies one base away. The V call is TRBV6-1, the J call TRBJ2-5; a possible D gene is TRBD1 (6 bases). Germline CDR1 reads MNHNS; CDR2 reads SASEGT. This CDR3 is built from 15 residues. This chain's CDR3 is CSSSASGVRRETQYF. The CDR3 nucleotides read TGTTCCAGCAGTGCATCAGGGGTCCGCCGGGAGACCCAGTACTTC.

This clonotype came up many times. The J gene is TRBJ2-2, the V gene TRBV7-6, with TRBD2 matching over 8 bases. Germline V gene data show CDR1 as SGHVS and CDR2 as FNYEAQ. This CDR3 is 16 amino acids long. Trimming removed 5 bases from V and 5 bases from J; junction bases left unmatched: 10. The CDR3 is CASSPRASGFTGELFF. The DNA for the CDR3 is TGTGCCAGCAGCCCCCGGGCTAGCGGGTTTACCGGGGAGCTGTTTTTT.

This clonotype occurred many times. V usage is TRBV6-5 and J usage is TRBJ1-1, with no clear D. The CDR3 is 14 residues long. Trimming left V 1 base short and J 4 bases short, with 10 bases between. CDR1 and CDR2 from the germline V gene are MNHEY and SVGAGI. The CDR3 sequence: CASSYLSLGTEAFF. As DNA, the CDR3 is TGTGCCAGCAGTTACTTGAGTTTGGGCACTGAAGCTTTCTTT.

This clonotype was observed many times. The chain employs TRBV5-1 and TRBJ2-7, with 7 bases lining up with TRBD1. The CDR3 loop spans 16 amino acids. Germline V CDR1 and CDR2: SGHRS, YFSETQ. With 3 bases clipped from V and 0 bases from J, the junction kept 9 bases outside the gene matches. CDR3 coding DNA: TGCGCCAGCAGCTCCCAACTGACAGGGTCCTCCTACGAGCAGTACTTC. Protein sequence: CASSSQLTGSSYEQYF.

The sample holds many counts of this clonotype. The chain employs TRBV24-1 and TRBJ2-7, with 8 bases lining up with TRBD1. V shed 5 bases and J 2 bases; nucleotides not matched to a gene: 7. Germline CDR1 KGHDR, CDR2 SFDVKD. This CDR3 spans 15 amino acids. The DNA for the CDR3 is TGTGCCACCAGTGCTGGACAGGGTCTGACCTACGAGCAGTACTTC. It is translated as CATSAGQGLTYEQYF.

The V gene is TRBV5-1, the J gene TRBJ1-1; weak D call: TRBD1 (5 bases). The V end lost 0 bases, the J end lost 11 bases, and 14 bases lay between the germline ends. This CDR3 has 13 amino acids. The germline CDR1 and CDR2 sequences are SGHRS and YFSETQ. DNA of the CDR3: TGCGCCAGCAGCTTGGATACGGGGGATCGGGCTTTCTTT. Translation: CASSLDTGDRAFF.

This sequence joins TRBV7-2 and TRBJ2-1; unclear D gene. Germline CDR1 is SGHTA and CDR2 is FQGNSA. V lost 0 bases, J lost 9 bases, and 3 bases lay in between. The CDR3 consists of 11 residues. The CDR3 spells CASSLAGEQFF. The CDR3, as DNA: TGTGCCAGCAGCTTAGCGGGTGAGCAGTTCTTC.

On this clonotype itself: This sequence may be a read error, since a much larger clone differs from it by one base. For the CDR3, the DNA is TGTGCCAGCTCACCCAGGAGAAGAGGACAGGGGGCGTCCCAAGAGACCCAGTACTTC. This encodes CASSPRRRGQGASQETQYF. The rearrangement joins TRBV18 to TRBJ2-5; TRBD1 matches 11 bases. The CDR3 has 19 residues. V was pared by 3 bases and J by 1 base, with 13 bases of the junction left unmatched. Germline lookup yields CDR1 KGHSH and CDR2 LQKENI.

The chain couples TRBV20-1 to TRBJ1-2, with 7 nucleotides matching TRBD1. CDR1 and CDR2 (germline): DFQATT, SNEGSKA (reference sequence). V shed 4 bases, J shed 4 bases, and the junction held 9 bases outside the gene matches. The CDR3 is made up of 14 amino acids. CDR3 in DNA: TGCAGTGCTACGCTTGCCGGGACAGTCTATGGCTACACCTTC. It encodes CSATLAGTVYGYTF.

This clonotype was seen many times. The chain uses TRBV20-1 and TRBJ2-1, with TRBD1 matching over 7 bases. This CDR3 is built from 13 residues. The germline gives CDR1 DFQATT, CDR2 SNEGSKA (reference sequence). Trimming took 7 bases from V and 3 from J; bases not matched to a gene: 6. The CDR3 bases are TGCAGTGGGCAGGGGGTCTACTACAATGAGCAGTTCTTC. It is translated as CSGQGVYYNEQFF.

The rearrangement joins TRBV18 to TRBJ1-2; D unclear. V shed 5 bases and J shed 4 bases, with 11 bases lying between them. Germline-derived CDR1 and CDR2 are KGHSH and LQKENI. The CDR3 sequence is 13 residues long. For the CDR3, the DNA is TGTGCCAGCTCAGAGGCAGAGACCTATGGCTACACCTTC. Translating gives CASSEAETYGYTF.

This clonotype was counted ten times or more. This chain joins TRBV20-1 and TRBJ2-1; 8 bases agree with TRBD2. V shed 8 bases, J shed 4 bases, and the junction held 10 bases outside the gene matches. In germline, CDR1 is DFQATT, CDR2 SNEGSKA (reference sequence). The CDR3 is made up of 14 amino acids. The CDR3 sequence: CSSITGTSYNEQFF. The CDR3 bases are TGCAGTTCAATTACCGGGACTAGTTACAATGAGCAGTTCTTC.

This clonotype was picked up many times. The J gene is TRBJ2-1, the V gene TRBV20-1; possibly TRBD2 for D (6 bases). V lost 5 bases and J lost 9, with 23 bases in between. The germline gives CDR1 DFQATT, CDR2 SNEGSKA (reference sequence). CDR3 length equals 15 residues. CDR3 region: CSAGPPGVGSGEQFF. In DNA form, the CDR3 reads TGCAGTGCTGGACCCCCGGGGGTGGGGTCGGGTGAGCAGTTCTTC.

This clonotype was seen at least ten times. The V and J genes are TRBV5-6 and TRBJ2-5, with TRBD2 matching over 7 bases. Trimming took 0 bases from V and 4 from J; bases not matched to a gene: 6. CDR3 length equals 15 residues. The germline V gene has CDR1 SGHDT and CDR2 YYEEEE. The CDR3, as DNA: TGTGCCAGCAGCTTGGATCGCGGGAGCGGAGAGACCCAGTACTTC. Its protein product is CASSLDRGSGETQYF.

This clonotype was recorded a few times. The rearrangement uses TRBV12-3 or TRBV12-4 and TRBJ2-1; 12 nucleotides match TRBD2. This CDR3 spans 19 amino acids. V was clipped by 5 bases and J by 7 bases; unmatched bases: 18. The CDR3, as DNA: TGTGCCAGCAGTGCCCGGGGGCTAGCGGGAGGGCGTTTCGGGAATGAGCAGTTCTTC. Protein product: CASSARGLAGGRFGNEQFF.

The CDR3: CASTRTGELFF. DNA for the CDR3: TGTGCCAGCACCAGGACCGGGGAGCTGTTTTTT. The gene calls are TRBV2 and TRBJ2-2; D not certain. V dropped 7 bases and J dropped 5 bases, with 5 bases sitting between them. The germline V gene encodes CDR1 SNHLY and CDR2 FYNNEI. This CDR3 spans 11 amino acids. Looking up the rest from reference TRBV2 and TRBJ2-2 gives the full variable domain: EPEVTQTPSHQVTQMGQEVILRCVPISNHLYFYWYRQILGQKVEFLVSFYNNEISEKSEIFDDQFSVERPDGSNFTLKIRSTKLEDSAMYFCASTRTGELFFGEGSRLTVL.

This clonotype was observed at least ten times. The V call is TRBV4-2, the J call TRBJ2-6; D possibly corresponds to TRBD2 (5 bases). V was pared by 0 bases and J by 2 bases, with 8 bases between. Looked up from germline, CDR1 is LGHNA and CDR2 is YNFKEQ. This CDR3 contains 16 residues. This CDR3 is CASSQDEGAGANVLTF. The CDR3 nucleotides read TGTGCCAGCAGCCAAGATGAGGGTGCTGGGGCCAACGTCCTGACTTTC.

This clonotype was recorded a few times. The chain uses TRBV11-2 and TRBJ2-3; 12 nucleotides match TRBD2. Germline V gene data show CDR1 as SGHAT and CDR2 as FQNNGV. This CDR3 has 15 amino acids. Trimming at V came to 2 bases and at J to 6 bases, leaving 3 bases not matched to a gene. The CDR3 DNA sequence: TGTGCCAGCAGCTTACTAGCGGGAGGGGCGGATACGCAGTATTTT. Translation gives CASSLLAGGADTQYF.

The table lists this clonotype with many counts. The chain joins TRBV12-3 or TRBV12-4 to TRBJ1-1, with 7 bases aligning to TRBD1. This CDR3 has 17 residues. V trimming: 2 bases; J trimming: 0 bases; junction bases outside the gene matches: 9. The CDR3 is CASSLFVGTAMNTEAFF. The CDR3 coding sequence is TGTGCCAGCAGTTTATTTGTAGGGACAGCGATGAACACTGAAGCTTTCTTT.

At least ten counts were recorded for this clonotype. This may come from a read error, since a much larger clone is one base off. V gene TRBV7-8 combines with J gene TRBJ2-3; D unresolved. The CDR3 length is 13 residues. From germline, CDR1 is SGHVS and CDR2 FQNEAQ. The V end was cut by 5 bases, the J end by 2 bases, with 8 bases between. CDR3 amino acids: CASSRLITDTQYF. DNA of the CDR3: TGTGCCAGCAGCCGACTGATCACAGATACGCAGTATTTT.

The chain combines TRBV6-2 or TRBV6-3 with TRBJ2-4; 10 bases are shared with TRBD2. The trim removed 5 bases at V and 1 base at J, leaving 17 bases unmatched. Germline values: CDR1 MNHEY, CDR2 SVGEGT. CDR3 length equals 20 residues. This CDR3 reads CASSPSAGGPLILAKNIQYF. The CDR3 DNA is TGTGCCAGCAGTCCATCAGCGGGAGGGCCTCTGATTTTGGCCAAAAACATTCAGTACTTC.

This clonotype was seen at least ten times. The CDR3 region is CASSQDLGDLLPGELFF. The CDR3 DNA reads TGCGCCAGCAGCCAAGATCTAGGGGACCTCCTACCCGGGGAGCTGTTTTTT. The chain links TRBV4-3 to TRBJ2-2; TRBD1 or TRBD2 may be the D gene (5 bases each). CDR1 and CDR2 (germline): LGHNA, YSLEER. The length of the CDR3 is 17 residues. V dropped 0 bases and J dropped 6 bases, with 17 bases sitting between them.

As regards this clonotype: A much larger clone is a single base away; this may be a read error. CDR3 sequence: CASSSGTGGTDTQYF. In nucleotides, the CDR3 is TGTGCCAGCAGCTCAGGGACAGGGGGCACAGATACGCAGTATTTT. V usage is TRBV9 and J usage is TRBJ2-3, with 10 bases that match TRBD1. Germline V gene lookup returns CDR1 SGDLS and CDR2 YYNGEE. V shed 4 bases and J 1 base; nucleotides not matched to a gene: 3. This CDR3 contains 15 residues.

There are a few counts of this clonotype. This chain joins TRBV12-3 or TRBV12-4 and TRBJ2-1; tentatively, D is TRBD1 or TRBD2 (6 bases each). This CDR3 is built from 14 residues. Trimming took 7 bases from V and 6 from J, leaving 16 bases between them. This CDR3 is CASTEGGSFNEQFF. Here the CDR3 DNA reads TGTGCCAGCACAGAAGGGGGGTCGTTCAATGAGCAGTTCTTC.